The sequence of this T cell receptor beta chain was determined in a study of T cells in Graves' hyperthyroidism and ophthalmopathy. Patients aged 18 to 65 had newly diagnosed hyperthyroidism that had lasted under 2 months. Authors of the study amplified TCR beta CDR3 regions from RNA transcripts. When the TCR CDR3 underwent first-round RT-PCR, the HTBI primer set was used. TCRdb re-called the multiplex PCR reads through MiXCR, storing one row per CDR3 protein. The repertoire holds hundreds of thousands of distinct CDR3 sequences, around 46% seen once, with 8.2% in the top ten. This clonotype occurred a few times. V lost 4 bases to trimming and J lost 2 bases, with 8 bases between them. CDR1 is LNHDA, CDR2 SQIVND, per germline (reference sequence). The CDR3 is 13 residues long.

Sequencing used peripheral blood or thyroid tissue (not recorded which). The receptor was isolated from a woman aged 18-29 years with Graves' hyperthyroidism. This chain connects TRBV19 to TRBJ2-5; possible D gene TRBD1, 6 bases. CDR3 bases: TGTGCCAGTAGTAAGGGGGAGCAAGAGACCCAGTACTTC. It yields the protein CASSKGEQETQYF.